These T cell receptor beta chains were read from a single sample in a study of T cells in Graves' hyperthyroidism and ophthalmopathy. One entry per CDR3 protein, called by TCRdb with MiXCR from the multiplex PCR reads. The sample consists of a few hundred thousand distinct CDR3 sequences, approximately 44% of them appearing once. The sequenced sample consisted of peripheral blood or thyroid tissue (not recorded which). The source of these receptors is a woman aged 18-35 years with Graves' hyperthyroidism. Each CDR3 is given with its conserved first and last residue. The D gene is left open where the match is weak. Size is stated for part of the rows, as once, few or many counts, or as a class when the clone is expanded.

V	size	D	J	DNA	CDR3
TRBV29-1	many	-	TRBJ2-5	TGCAGCGTTGAAGGGACGGTCCAAGAGACCCAGTACTTC	CSVEGTVQETQYF
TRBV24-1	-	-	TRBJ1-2	TGTGCCACCAGTGAGACAGGAGGCTACACCTTC	CATSETGGYTF
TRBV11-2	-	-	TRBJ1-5	TGTGCTAGACGGGATAGCAATCAGCCCCAGCATTTT	CARRDSNQPQHF
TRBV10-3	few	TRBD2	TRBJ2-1	TGTGCCATCAGGCCGGGACTAGCGGGAGGCAGCTCCTACAATGAGCAGTTCTTC	CAIRPGLAGGSSYNEQFF
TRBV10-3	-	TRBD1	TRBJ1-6	TGTGCCATCAGTGGGACAGGGAGTTCACCCCTCCACTTT	CAISGTGSSPLHF
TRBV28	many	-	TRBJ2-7	TGTGCCAGCAGTTTAGAGACTAGGTCATCCTACGAGCAGTACTTC	CASSLETRSSYEQYF
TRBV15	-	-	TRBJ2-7	TGTGCCACCAGCAGGGACACTGCCTACGAGCAGTACTTC	CATSRDTAYEQYF
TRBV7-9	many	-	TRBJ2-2	TGTGCCAGCAGCCCCTTCACTAGCACGAACACCGGGGAGCTGTTTTTT	CASSPFTSTNTGELFF
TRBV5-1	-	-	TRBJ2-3	TGCGCCAGCGCCGAAGGAACTTGGACAGATACGCAGTATTTT	CASAEGTWTDTQYF
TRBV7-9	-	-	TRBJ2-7	TGTGCCAGCAGCCTCCCGGGACACGAGCAGTACTTC	CASSLPGHEQYF
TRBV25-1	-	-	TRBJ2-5	TGTGCCAGCAGTGAATTAAGTTTGGGCGGGACCAATCAAGAGACCCAGTACTTC	CASSELSLGGTNQETQYF
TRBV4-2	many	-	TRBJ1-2	TGTGCCAGCAGCCAAGAAGTGGGGTGGGCAGGGGCGGATGGCTACACCTTC	CASSQEVGWAGADGYTF
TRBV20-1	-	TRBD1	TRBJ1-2	TGCAGTGCTAGAGATCTAGCGGGACAGGTTCGGTTTCGCTACACCTTC	CSARDLAGQVRFRYTF
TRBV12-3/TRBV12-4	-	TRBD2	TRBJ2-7	TGTGCCAGCAGGCGAACTAGCGGGAGTATCGACTTC	CASRRTSGSIDF
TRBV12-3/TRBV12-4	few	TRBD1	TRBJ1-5	TGTGCCAGCAGTCCGGGACAGGCCCGGGGGAGCAATCAGCCCCAGCATTTT	CASSPGQARGSNQPQHF
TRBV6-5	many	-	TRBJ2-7	TGTGCCACCAAGGACGAGGGGGGTGTCATCTACGAGCAGTACTTC	CATKDEGGVIYEQYF
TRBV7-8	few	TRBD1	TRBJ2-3	TGTGCCAGCAGCTTAGACTTAATAGGGCAGGGGGAAGATACGCAGTATTTT	CASSLDLIGQGEDTQYF
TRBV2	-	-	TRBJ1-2	TGTGCCAGCAGTGAAGCGGGGCTCGGGGGCTACACCTTC	CASSEAGLGGYTF
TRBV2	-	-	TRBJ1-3	TGTGCCAGCGGTGAGGACCGGGACTCTGGAAACACCATATATTTT	CASGEDRDSGNTIYF
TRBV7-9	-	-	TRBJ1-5	TGTGCCAGCAGCTTAACTGGGGGCGACCAGCCCCAGCATTTT	CASSLTGGDQPQHF
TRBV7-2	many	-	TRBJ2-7	TGTGCCAGCAGCTTGGACACCGGTTCCTACGAGCAGTACTTC	CASSLDTGSYEQYF
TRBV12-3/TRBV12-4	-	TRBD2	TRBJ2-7	TGTGCCAGCAGTTTAGATAGCGGGAGGGTATACGAGCAGTACTTC	CASSLDSGRVYEQYF
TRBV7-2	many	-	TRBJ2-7	TGTGCCAGCAGCTCCTTAGTAGCGTACGAGCAGTACTTC	CASSSLVAYEQYF